This TCR beta chain was captured in a study of vaccination and CD4 T cells after COVID-19. The germline gives CDR1 SGHAT, CDR2 FQNNGV. The V end was cut by 5 bases, the J end by 8 bases, with 18 bases between. The CDR3 totals 14 residues. Researchers used the Oncomine TCR Beta short-read assay to sequence DNA from cultured CD4+ T cells. TCRdb re-analysed the PCR reads in MiXCR, keeping a single row per CDR3 protein. The repertoire has 15,000 or so distinct CDR3 sequences, approximately 54% of them found once; the top ten carry over 8%. The treatment denotes: approximately 9-day PBMC culture with coronavirus spike peptide pools or control peptides (ViraFEST assay). TCRs were sequenced by ViraFEST after antigen-specific T cells had been expanded with peptide pools. With regard to this clonotype: The antigen is not known.

Sequences were obtained from CD4+ T cells from blood, cultured in vitro. This sequence was found in a human donor who had recovered from COVID-19. The genes are TRBV11-2 and TRBJ1-2; perhaps TRBD1 as D (6 bases). The CDR3 nucleotides read TGTGCCAGCAGCCCCGGGGGGGCGGCGCGGGGCTACACCTTC. Residues: CASSPGGAARGYTF.